The clone carrying this T cell receptor (beta chain) was recorded only once. Germline trimming cut 6 bases from V and 3 bases from J; bases unmatched to any gene: 10. This CDR3 contains 16 residues. The V gene's germline CDR1 is MNHEY and CDR2 SVGEGT. Only in-frame clones appear in the TCRdb table, and some are missing; sequencing was by immunoSEQ multiplex PCR. The repertoire holds 150,000 to 180,000 clones, more than 65% seen once, with approximately 9.4% in the top ten. The sample belongs to a study of blood T cell repertoires in COVID-19. In the study overall: From T cells, B-cell-depleted T cells, or PBMCs came the material, which was cDNA or gDNA.

The receptor was isolated from a woman in her forties or fifties with acute or convalescent COVID-19. The rearrangement uses TRBV6-2 or TRBV6-3 and TRBJ2-1; 8 bases are shared with TRBD2. Sequencing was done on a sample of peripheral blood. The CDR3 reads CASSSPTSAGYNEQFF. CDR3 in DNA: TGTGCCAGCAGCTCCCCGACTAGCGCCGGCTACAATGAGCAGTTCTTC.